These T cell receptor beta chains were read from a single sample in a study of blood T cell repertoires in COVID-19. Sequenced by immunoSEQ multiplex PCR; TCRdb stores in-frame clones only, minus some. The repertoire holds 350,000 to 550,000 clones, with around nine tenths as singletons. The sample was PBMCs or T cells enriched from blood (not recorded which). Every receptor here comes from a woman under 30 with acute COVID-19. The CDR3 runs from the conserved cysteine through the conserved F or W. Fields, in order: J gene, V gene, clone size, D gene, CDR3 DNA, CDR3 protein. A D gene is named only where the DNA matches it firmly. The size entry is marked missing in some rows and otherwise reads once, few, many or a size class.

>TRBJ2-7|TRBV4-3|.|TRBD1
TGCGCCAGCAGCCTAAGGACAGGGGCGCCCTACGAGCAGTACTTC
CASSLRTGAPYEQYF
>TRBJ2-1|TRBV30|.|TRBD2
TGTGCCTGGAGGGGGACTAGCGGGAAAAATGAGCAGTTCTTC
CAWRGTSGKNEQFF
>TRBJ1-2|TRBV18|.|.
TGTGCCAGCTCACCACCGGTCGGGAACTATGGCTACACCTTC
CASSPPVGNYGYTF
>TRBJ1-1|TRBV11-2|.|.
TGTGCCAGCAGCGCAGCGGGGCTTTACACTGAAGCTTTCTTT
CASSAAGLYTEAFF
>TRBJ2-7|TRBV5-1|few|TRBD1
TGCGCCAGCAGCTCTTCCGGGACAGGGGGCGAGCAGTACTTC
CASSSSGTGGEQYF
>TRBJ2-3|TRBV2|once|TRBD2
TGTGCCAGCAGCGAGCTAGCGGTCACAGATACGCAGTATTTT
CASSELAVTDTQYF
>TRBJ1-6|TRBV2|.|.
TGTGCCAGCAGTGGGGAGGGGGATTCACCCCTCCACTTT
CASSGEGDSPLHF
>TRBJ1-4|TRBV4-1|.|TRBD1
TGCGCCAGCAGCCAAGCTCAGGGGGCATATGAAAAACTGTTTTTT
CASSQAQGAYEKLFF
>TRBJ2-6|TRBV5-6|once|.
TGTGCCAGCAGTCGACAGTACTCTGGGGCCAACGTCCTGACTTTC
CASSRQYSGANVLTF
>TRBJ2-5|TRBV4-2|.|TRBD2
TGTGCCAGCAGCCAAGATTTCGGGCGGGGGGTCCAAGAGACCCAGTACTTC
CASSQDFGRGVQETQYF
>TRBJ1-6|TRBV5-1|.|.
TGCGCCAGCAGCTTGGCGGGGGGAATGAATTCACCCCTCCACTTT
CASSLAGGMNSPLHF
>TRBJ2-4|TRBV9|.|.
TGTGCCAGCAGCGAGAACTACCTAGCCAAAAACATTCAGTACTTC
CASSENYLAKNIQYF
>TRBJ1-2|TRBV28|.|.
TGTGCCAGCAGTCAATCGCCCTGGGAGGGCTACACCTTC
CASSQSPWEGYTF
>TRBJ1-2|TRBV30|.|.
TGTGCCTGGAATCGGGTACCCTATGGCTACACCTTC
CAWNRVPYGYTF
>TRBJ1-2|TRBV11-2|.|.
TGTGCCAGCCGAGATATTCGAAACCCTGTGGGGGGGATAAACTATGGCTACACCTTC
CASRDIRNPVGGINYGYTF
>TRBJ1-6|TRBV7-9|.|TRBD1
TGTGCCAGCAGCGCCCTCGGGACAGGGAATTCACCCCTCCACTTT
CASSALGTGNSPLHF
>TRBJ1-6|TRBV5-1|.|TRBD1
TGCGCCAGCAGCTTAACAGGGGTTAATTCACCCCTCCACTTT
CASSLTGVNSPLHF
>TRBJ2-6|TRBV7-3|.|.
TGTGCCAGCAGCTTAAATGAAGCGAACTCTGGGGCCAACGTCCTGACTTTC
CASSLNEANSGANVLTF
>TRBJ1-2|TRBV28|.|.
TGTGCCAGCAGTTTATCGGGGACGGGAGGGTCGGAGAACTATGGCTACACCTTC
CASSLSGTGGSENYGYTF
>TRBJ2-1|TRBV4-2|once|TRBD2
TGTGCCAGCAGCCAAGACCAGCGGGGGGGCTTCTACAATGAGCAGTTCTTC
CASSQDQRGGFYNEQFF
>TRBJ2-3|TRBV19|.|.
TGTGCCAGTAGGACGGGGGAATACACAGATACGCAGTATTTT
CASRTGEYTDTQYF
>TRBJ2-7|TRBV2|.|.
TGTGCCAGCAGCAAGAGCTCCTACGAGCAGTACTTC
CASSKSSYEQYF
>TRBJ1-4|TRBV9|.|TRBD1
TGTGCCAGCGGGACAGGGGCCGAAAAACTGTTTTTT
CASGTGAEKLFF
>TRBJ1-4|TRBV7-8|few|.
TGTGCCAGCAGCTTTCAGGGGCAGCCTAATGAAAAACTGTTTTTT
CASSFQGQPNEKLFF
>TRBJ2-3|TRBV6-4|.|.
TGTGCCAGCAGTGCGGGGGGCGAGGATACGCAGTATTTT
CASSAGGEDTQYF
>TRBJ2-1|TRBV2|.|TRBD2
TGTGCCAGCAGTGAAGTGGGGACTAGCGGGAGATTAAATGAGCAGTTCTTC
CASSEVGTSGRLNEQFF
>TRBJ2-7|TRBV3-1/TRBV3-2|.|.
TGTGCCAGCAGCCAAGACCTACGGACAAGAGAGCAGTACTTC
CASSQDLRTREQYF
>TRBJ1-1|TRBV12-3/TRBV12-4|few|TRBD1
TGTGCCAGCAGCCCCAACAGGGGGACTGGAGCTTTCTTT
CASSPNRGTGAFF
>TRBJ2-5|TRBV11-2|.|.
TGTGCCAGCAGCTCACAGGGAATAGAGACCCAGTACTTC
CASSSQGIETQYF
>TRBJ2-1|TRBV24-1|.|.
TGTGCCACCGGGCAGGGAGGCGATGAGCAGTTCTTC
CATGQGGDEQFF
>TRBJ1-1|TRBV7-9|.|TRBD1
TGTGCCAGCAGCGGCCGGGACAGGGGTTATATGAACACTGAAGCTTTCTTT
CASSGRDRGYMNTEAFF
>TRBJ2-4|TRBV11-2|once|TRBD2
TGTGCCAGCAGCCCCGGGGGGAACATTCAGTACTTC
CASSPGGNIQYF
>TRBJ2-1|TRBV2|.|TRBD2
TGTGCCAGCAGACAACTAGCGGGGCCACTCAATGAGCAGTTCTTC
CASRQLAGPLNEQFF
>TRBJ1-1|TRBV7-9|few|.
TGTGCCAGCAGCTTAGAGGGACACCCGAACACTGAAGCTTTCTTT
CASSLEGHPNTEAFF
>TRBJ1-3|TRBV7-7|once|.
TGTGCCAGCAGCTTAGATGGGGCAGCTGGAAACACCATATATTTT
CASSLDGAAGNTIYF
>TRBJ1-1|TRBV7-9|.|TRBD1
TGTGCCAGCAGCTCTCTGGCGAGGGGGCGGAACACTGAAGCTTTCTTT
CASSSLARGRNTEAFF
>TRBJ2-1|TRBV4-3|.|.
TGCGCCAGCAGCCAAGATCTAGCTTCCTACAATGAGCAGTTCTTC
CASSQDLASYNEQFF
>TRBJ1-5|TRBV18|.|.
TGTGCCAGCTCACCAAAGACAGAATATAGCAATCAGCCCCAGCATTTT
CASSPKTEYSNQPQHF
>TRBJ2-1|TRBV5-1|.|TRBD2
TGCGCCAGCACCCTGCGGGCGGGAGACAATGAGCAGTTCTTC
CASTLRAGDNEQFF
>TRBJ2-7|TRBV28|.|.
TGTGCCAGCAGTTTGAGGGAAGAGCAGTACTTC
CASSLREEQYF
>TRBJ2-7|TRBV5-1|once|.
TGCGCCAGCAGCTTCTCAGGGGTCGAGCAGTACTTC
CASSFSGVEQYF
>TRBJ2-7|TRBV7-2|.|TRBD1
TGTGCCAGCAGCCTGGGACAGGGGAATCTTCAATTC
CASSLGQGNLQF
>TRBJ2-5|TRBV11-3|once|TRBD1
TGTGCCAGCAGCCCCGGGACAGGAGAGACCCAGTACTTC
CASSPGTGETQYF
>TRBJ1-2|TRBV7-8|.|.
TGTGCCAGCAGCTTAGTTGCGGATAACTATGGCTACACCTTC
CASSLVADNYGYTF
>TRBJ2-6|TRBV27|.|.
TGTGCCAGCAGAAATACTGGGGCCAACGTCCTGACTTTC
CASRNTGANVLTF
>TRBJ1-6|TRBV2|.|.
TGTGCCAGCAGTGACGGGAGGGACAAGTTGATTTCACCCCTCCACTTT
CASSDGRDKLISPLHF
>TRBJ1-2|TRBV7-9|.|.
TGTGCCAGCAGCTTAGGTCCAGGGCGAGATGGCTACACCTTC
CASSLGPGRDGYTF
>TRBJ1-2|TRBV12-2|.|.
TGTGCAAGTCGCTTAGTCGGGACAGACTATGGCTACACCTTC
CASRLVGTDYGYTF
>TRBJ1-5|TRBV27|.|.
TGTGCCAGCAGTCGGCAGTTATCGGGGCAGCCCCAGCATTTT
CASSRQLSGQPQHF
>TRBJ2-1|TRBV6-5|.|TRBD1
TGTGCCAGCAGTTACTCCACAGGGGGCTCCTACAATGAGCAGTTCTTC
CASSYSTGGSYNEQFF
>TRBJ2-4|TRBV27|.|TRBD2
TGTGCCAGCAGTCTCATTGGGCTAGCGGGGTTAGCCAAAAACATTCAGTACTTC
CASSLIGLAGLAKNIQYF
>TRBJ2-1|TRBV27|.|TRBD2
TGTGCCAGCTCCTTGGGACTAGCGGCCTACAATGAGCAGTTCTTC
CASSLGLAAYNEQFF
>TRBJ2-1|TRBV9|.|TRBD1
TGTGCCAGCAGCGGGACAGGGCTCTACAATGAGCAGTTCTTC
CASSGTGLYNEQFF
>TRBJ2-5|TRBV4-1|.|.
TGCGCCAGCAGCCAAGAGGACAAGATCCAAGAGACCCAGTACTTC
CASSQEDKIQETQYF